The clone carrying this T cell receptor beta chain was seen only a few times. The antigen remains undetermined. The germline V gene encodes CDR1 ENHRY and CDR2 SYGVKD. The junction had 12 bases not matched to a gene; V was cut back by 6 bases and J by 4 bases. The CDR3 is 16 amino acids. This sample stems from a study of T-cell memory formation after mild COVID-19. Broader study findings: Contracting clones from day 15 to 85 showed balanced CD4/CD8; later expanders favored CD4+. Some clones that responded turned up in pre-infection memory, which suggests that cross-reactive memory joined in. Among contracting clones, CD4+ were mainly CM/EM and CD8+ enriched in EMRA.

5'RACE with constant-segment primers yielded barcoded, UMI-tagged TCR alpha and TCR beta cDNA libraries. TCRdb passed the 5' RACE reads through MiXCR, listing each CDR3 protein once. The repertoire consists of 290,000 or so distinct CDR3 sequences, with roughly a fifth occurring once and the leading ten covering roughly 20%. This rearrangement joins TRBV10-3 to TRBJ1-1; 9 bases agree with TRBD1. This TCR derives from a man aged 18-30 years who had mild COVID-19 (a few samples of this study predate the infection). Cell type and time point are not known. The sequencing input was PBMCs or a T cell subset sorted from them (not recorded which). This chain's CDR3 is CAIRDLDRGVVTEAFF. The DNA for the CDR3 is TGTGCCATCAGGGACTTGGACAGGGGCGTGGTCACTGAAGCTTTCTTT.